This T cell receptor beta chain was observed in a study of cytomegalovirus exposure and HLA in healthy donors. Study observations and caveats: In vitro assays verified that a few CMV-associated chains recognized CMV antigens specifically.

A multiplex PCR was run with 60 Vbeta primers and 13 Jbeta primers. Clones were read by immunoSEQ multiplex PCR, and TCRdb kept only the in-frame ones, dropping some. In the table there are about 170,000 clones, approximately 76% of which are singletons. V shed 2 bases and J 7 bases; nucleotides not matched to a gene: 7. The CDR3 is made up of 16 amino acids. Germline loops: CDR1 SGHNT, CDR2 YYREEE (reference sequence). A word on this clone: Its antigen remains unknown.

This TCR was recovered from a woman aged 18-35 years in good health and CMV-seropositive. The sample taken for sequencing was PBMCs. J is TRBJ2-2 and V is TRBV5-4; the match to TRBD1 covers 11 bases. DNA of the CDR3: TGTGCCAGCAGCTTTAGGACAGGGGGCAAGGTCGGGGAGCTGTTTTTT. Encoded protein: CASSFRTGGKVGELFF.